These 22 T cell receptor beta chains were all obtained from the same sample, sequenced in a study of identical twins. TCRdb ran MiXCR on the 5' RACE reads and lists one entry per CDR3 protein. The sample holds 1.5 million to 2 million distinct CDR3 sequences, 25% to 35% seen once. Sequencing was carried out using cord blood. The receptors stem from a newborn girl in good health.

This CDR3 reads CAIRRTSGSGWGNEQFF. The CDR3 DNA is TGTGCCATCAGGAGGACTAGCGGGAGTGGTTGGGGCAATGAGCAGTTCTTC. The chain has TRBV10-3 and TRBJ2-1; 13 positions agree with TRBD2. V lost 6 bases to trimming and J lost 6 bases; unmatched junction nucleotides: 11. Per the germline V gene, CDR1 is ENHRY and CDR2 is SYGVKD. The CDR3 length is 17 residues.

The sample holds a few counts of this clonotype. This chain links TRBV7-9 with TRBJ2-3, with 12 bases that match TRBD2. The germline V gene encodes CDR1 SEHNR and CDR2 FQNEAQ (reference sequence). Trimming cost V 6 bases and J 3 bases; bases outside gene matches: 16. The CDR3 is 19 amino acids. CDR3 sequence (DNA): TGTGCCAGCAGGATGAAACTAGCGGGGGGCCTCCTGGCGACAGATACGCAGTATTTT. Translated, it gives CASRMKLAGGLLATDTQYF.

This clonotype appeared a few times. V usage is TRBV4-1 and J usage is TRBJ2-2; D is undetermined. Trimming left V 3 bases short and J 8 bases short, with 10 bases between. This CDR3 has 13 amino acids. In germline, CDR1 is MGHRA, CDR2 YSYEKL. The DNA of the CDR3 is TGCGCCAGCAGCCATTACTTGTGGGGGGAGCTGTTTTTT. This sequence encodes CASSHYLWGELFF.

The count of this clonotype is one. With a much larger clone just one base away, this may be a read error. The J gene is TRBJ2-4, the V gene TRBV3-1; 8 bases are shared with TRBD2. The tail of the sequence fits TRBJ2-5 better, so the J call may be wrong. The CDR3 is made up of 13 amino acids. Germline CDR1 is LGHDT and CDR2 is YNNKEL (reference sequence). The CDR3 loop is CASSQGTSETQYF. CDR3 bases: TGTGCCAGCAGCCAAGGGACTAGCGAGACCCAGTACTTC.

This clonotype was recorded a few times. V and J are TRBV12-3 or TRBV12-4 and TRBJ1-2, with D possibly matching TRBD1 (5 bases). The V end was cut by 2 bases, the J end by 8 bases, with 18 bases between. The length of the CDR3 is 15 residues. This CDR3 reads CASSLNGASDGGYTF. DNA of the CDR3: TGTGCCAGCAGTTTAAACGGGGCCTCGGATGGAGGCTACACCTTC.

Only a few counts were recorded for this clonotype. The chain couples TRBV4-1 to TRBJ2-3; 7 nucleotides agree with TRBD2. CDR1 MGHRA and CDR2 YSYEKL come from the germline V gene. CDR3 size: 15 residues. V lost 4 bases to trimming and J lost 2 bases; unmatched junction nucleotides: 6. CDR3 amino acids: CASSRSGTNTDTQYF. DNA for the CDR3: TGCGCCAGCAGCCGATCAGGGACTAACACAGATACGCAGTATTTT.

V and J are TRBV28 and TRBJ2-5; D is perhaps TRBD1 or TRBD2 (5 bases each). The J call may be faulty, since TRBJ2-7 better matches the DNA end. Germline CDR1 and CDR2: MDHEN and SYDVKM. CDR3 size: 14 residues. The CDR3 here is CASSLGTTPAEQYF. CDR3 bases: TGTGCCAGCAGTTTAGGGACGACCCCCGCCGAGCAGTACTTC.

V is TRBV11-2 and J is TRBJ1-4; no clear D gene. In germline, CDR1 is SGHAT, CDR2 FQNNGV. The CDR3 totals 15 residues. Trimming removed 5 bases from V and 5 bases from J, with 15 bases in between. The CDR3 region is CASSPHIRMNEKLFF. The CDR3 DNA reads as TGTGCCAGCAGCCCCCACATCAGGATGAATGAAAAACTGTTTTTT.

This clonotype was counted only a few times. The gene calls are TRBV7-6 and TRBJ2-7; either TRBD1 or TRBD2 may supply D (6 bases each). Germline V gene sequence: CDR1 SGHVS, CDR2 FNYEAQ. Trimming removed 3 bases from V and 2 bases from J, with 14 bases in between. The CDR3 has 15 amino acids. CDR3 DNA sequence: TGTGCCAGCAGCTTCCCAGGGCGGGACACCTACGAGCAGTACTTC. Translating gives CASSFPGRDTYEQYF.

V gene TRBV3-1 combines with J gene TRBJ2-1; 9 nucleotides align to TRBD2. Losses at the gene ends were 4 bases for V and 6 bases for J; bases not matched to a gene: 7. The CDR3 totals 15 residues. Germline CDR1 is LGHDT and CDR2 is YNNKEL (reference sequence). Here the CDR3 reads CASSRSGTSSNEQFF. The CDR3 DNA is TGTGCCAGCAGCCGATCCGGGACTAGCAGCAATGAGCAGTTCTTC.

To note about this clonotype: A clone one base away is much larger, so this may be a read error. The genes are TRBV12-3 or TRBV12-4 and TRBJ2-3; the D gene is possibly TRBD2 (6 bases). The CDR3 is made up of 18 amino acids. The V end was cut by 1 base, the J end by 2 bases, with 19 bases between. CDR3 in DNA: TGTGCCAGCAGTTTAGTCGGACTATCGGGCGCTTTCACAGATACGCAGTATTTT. Its translation: CASSLVGLSGAFTDTQYF.

The chain employs TRBV27 and TRBJ2-3, with TRBD2 matching 14 bases. The CDR3 is 16 amino acids. The V gene end was trimmed by 3 bases and the J gene end by 5 bases; junction bases not matched to a gene: 4. The germline V gene encodes CDR1 MNHEY and CDR2 SMNVEV (reference sequence). The CDR3 coding sequence is TGTGCCAGCAGTTTGACTAGCGGGGGGGCCGGAGATACGCAGTATTTT. Translating it yields CASSLTSGGAGDTQYF.

This clonotype has more than one count but fewer than ten. The V gene is TRBV20-1, the J gene TRBJ2-1, with TRBD2 matching over 15 bases. The J segment lost 7 bases and the V segment lost 3 bases, leaving 7 bases of the junction unmatched. The length of the CDR3 is 16 residues. CDR1 and CDR2 (germline): DFQATT, SNEGSKA (reference sequence). CDR3 in DNA: TGCAGTGCTAGCCCCCCGGGACTAGCGGGGGGAAATGAGCAGTTCTTC. This translates into CSASPPGLAGGNEQFF.

This clonotype was recorded many times. The chain is built from TRBV11-2 and TRBJ2-1, with TRBD2 identical over 8 bases. With V trimmed by 4 bases and J by 3 bases, 17 bases remained unmatched. The CDR3 extends over 19 amino acids. The germline gives CDR1 SGHAT, CDR2 FQNNGV. The CDR3 here is CASSYLWASGSLFYNEQFF. The DNA of the CDR3 is TGTGCCAGCAGCTACCTTTGGGCGAGCGGGAGTTTGTTCTACAATGAGCAGTTCTTC.

This chain uses TRBV6-6 with TRBJ2-7, with D tentatively TRBD2 (6 bases). Trimming removed 4 bases at V and 0 bases at J, with 19 bases between. This CDR3 comprises 17 residues. Per germline, CDR1 MNHNY and CDR2 SVGAGI (reference sequence). CDR3 nucleotide sequence: TGTGCCAGCAGTTCCGGGACTCCCCATTATGGCTCCTACGAGCAGTACTTC. Encoded protein: CASSSGTPHYGSYEQYF.

This chain connects TRBV2 to TRBJ1-2; TRBD1 matches 9 bases. The trim removed 2 bases at V and 3 bases at J, leaving 4 bases unmatched. Per the germline V gene, CDR1 is SNHLY and CDR2 is FYNNEI. The CDR3 is made up of 15 amino acids. CDR3 in amino acids: CASSEWWDRDYGYTF. CDR3 in DNA: TGTGCCAGCAGTGAATGGTGGGACAGGGACTATGGCTACACCTTC.

The sample holds a few counts of this clonotype. This chain uses TRBV11-2 with TRBJ2-3; maybe TRBD2 (5 bases). Germline V gene lookup returns CDR1 SGHAT and CDR2 FQNNGV. The CDR3 runs to 13 residues. V was shortened by 3 bases and J by 9 bases, with 13 bases between the two germline ends. CDR3 DNA: TGTGCCAGCAGCTTCCCTGTCGGCGGGACGCAGTATTTT. Its protein product is CASSFPVGGTQYF.

This clonotype was recorded once. The chain employs TRBV28 and TRBJ2-1; 9 nucleotides match TRBD2. The CDR3 consists of 13 residues. V shed 5 bases, J shed 10 bases, and the junction held 6 bases outside the gene matches. Germline CDR1 MDHEN, CDR2 SYDVKM. The CDR3 sequence: CASSRLADLEQFF. In DNA form, the CDR3 reads TGTGCCAGCAGTCGACTAGCGGACCTAGAGCAGTTCTTC.

This chain joins TRBV25-1 and TRBJ2-7; 11 bases are a match to TRBD1. Trimming at V came to 6 bases and at J to 5 bases, leaving 3 bases not matched to a gene. CDR3 length: 13 amino acids. CDR1 and CDR2 from the germline V gene are MGHDK and SYGVNS. The CDR3 DNA is TGTGCCAGCAGGGACAGGGGGCCGGACGAGCAGTACTTC. Translating it yields CASRDRGPDEQYF.

This clonotype has a handful of counts. The gene calls are TRBV7-8 and TRBJ1-4, with 9 bases lining up with TRBD1. The CDR3 contains 15 residues. The germline CDR1 and CDR2 sequences are SGHVS and FQNEAQ. V was clipped by 4 bases and J by 2 bases; unmatched bases: 2. The CDR3, as DNA: TGTGCCAGCAGCTCCGGGACAGGGACTAATGAAAAACTGTTTTTT. It yields the protein CASSSGTGTNEKLFF.

This chain uses TRBV19 with TRBJ1-2; maybe TRBD1 (5 bases). The CDR3 consists of 16 residues. Germline CDR1 reads LNHDA; CDR2 reads SQIVND (reference sequence). The V end lost 5 bases, the J end lost 4 bases, and 20 bases lay between the germline ends. The CDR3: CASSDSDKGRGYGYTF. The CDR3 region has the DNA TGTGCCAGTAGTGACTCCGACAAGGGGCGCGGCTATGGCTACACCTTC.

The chain has TRBV3-1 and TRBJ1-1; unclear D gene. The CDR3 is made up of 14 amino acids. V was shortened by 6 bases and J by 4 bases, with 15 bases between the two germline ends. Germline CDR1 reads LGHDT; CDR2 reads YNNKEL (reference sequence). The CDR3 is CASRPTGGGTEAFF. In DNA, the CDR3 is TGTGCCAGCAGGCCCACCGGAGGAGGCACTGAAGCTTTCTTT. The full variable domain, completed using reference TRBV3-1 and TRBJ1-1, is DTAVSQTPKYLVTQMGNDKSIKCEQNLGHDTMYWYKQDSKKFLKIMFSYNNKELIINETVPNRFSPKSPDKAHLNLHINSLELGDSAVYFCASRPTGGGTEAFFGQGTRLTVV.